The subject of this entry is one TCR beta chain. TCRdb processed the 5' RACE reads again and assigns one entry to each CDR3 protein, with no DNA. Here the sample table reports roughly 430,000 distinct CDR3 sequences. The V gene's germline CDR1 is MNHEY and CDR2 SVGAGI. CDR3 length: 11 residues. This sample is part of a study of T cells expressing NK-cell markers. The chain joins TRBV6-5 to TRBJ2-1. Sequences were obtained from blood T cells: a sorted CD56 or NKG2C T cell subset, CD4+ or CD8+ T cells, or bulk PBMC T cells (not recorded which). The receptor was isolated from a woman aged 18 to 69 in good health. CDR3 sequence: CASSYAQGQFF.